A single sample gave rise to the 8 T cell receptor beta chains below, sequenced in a study of a mutant IDH1 vaccine in newly diagnosed glioma. The assay was immunoSEQ multiplex PCR, and TCRdb's table has in-frame clones only and misses some. The table includes 30,000 to 40,000 clones, over 85% detected once. Indicated time point: baseline, week 1 (first vaccination visit). Treatment denoted: pre-vaccination baseline after standard-of-care therapy. Sequenced here: PBMCs, sampled from a glioma patient treated with radiotherapy, temozolomide or both. The receptors originated from a man younger than 35 with glioma.

The rearrangement uses TRBV10-3 and TRBJ1-1; no reliable D call. Per the germline V gene, CDR1 is ENHRY and CDR2 is SYGVKD. This CDR3 comprises 15 residues. V lost 2 bases and J 4 bases, leaving 14 bases between the germline ends. CDR3 in amino acids: CAISEGERGGTEAFF. CDR3 nucleotide sequence: TGTGCCATCAGTGAGGGGGAACGAGGAGGCACTGAAGCTTTCTTT.

The CDR3 loop reads CAWSVKFSKGGAYEQYF. The CDR3 DNA sequence: TGTGCCTGGAGTGTAAAGTTCTCGAAGGGGGGGGCCTACGAGCAGTACTTC. The rearrangement joins TRBV30 to TRBJ2-7, with a possible D match to TRBD2 (7 bases). This CDR3 contains 17 residues. The germline V gene has CDR1 GTSNPN and CDR2 SVGIG (reference sequence). V lost 0 bases, J lost 2 bases, and 20 bases lay in between.

This clone was seen just once. The rearrangement uses TRBV6-1 and TRBJ1-2; 8 bases fit TRBD1. Germline loops: CDR1 MNHNS, CDR2 SASEGT. The CDR3 runs 14 residues. V lost 4 bases, J lost 8 bases, and 9 bases stayed unmatched. In nucleotides, the CDR3 is TGTGCCAGCAGTGCGCCCCGGACAGGGAGGGGCTACACCTTC. It yields the protein CASSAPRTGRGYTF.

This clone was observed once. This CDR3 is CASSQSRGAGGYEQYF. CDR3 in DNA: TGCGCCAGCAGCCAATCGAGAGGAGCGGGGGGCTACGAGCAGTACTTC. J is TRBJ2-7 and V is TRBV4-3, with 9 bases fitting TRBD2. Germline assignment: CDR1 LGHNA and CDR2 YSLEER. The CDR3 totals 16 residues. The V gene end was trimmed by 2 bases and the J gene end by 3 bases; junction bases not matched to a gene: 8.

The chain couples TRBV10-3 to TRBJ2-7; D might be TRBD2 (6 bases). Trimming took off 4 bases at V and 3 bases at J, with 16 bases between the two ends. Germline loops: CDR1 ENHRY, CDR2 SYGVKD. CDR3 length: 15 amino acids. CDR3 bases: TGTGCCATCAGTGGACTAGTTGGGGATCGCTACGAGCAGTACTTC. Translating it yields CAISGLVGDRYEQYF.

The chain recombines TRBV7-8 with TRBJ2-2; 7 bases match TRBD1. The germline V gene has CDR1 SGHVS and CDR2 FQNEAQ. The CDR3 covers 18 residues. Unmatched junction bases numbered 14, after V lost 7 bases and J lost 0 bases. The CDR3 nucleotides are TGTGCCAGCACCCTAAGGGGACCAGGACAGGCGAACACCGGGGAGCTGTTTTTT. This encodes CASTLRGPGQANTGELFF.

The chain employs TRBV19 and TRBJ1-1; no reliable D call. V was pared by 11 bases and J by 2 bases, with 12 bases between. CDR3 length equals 12 residues. Germline CDR1 is LNHDA and CDR2 is SQIVND (reference sequence). In DNA form, the CDR3 reads TGTGCCGCCGGCCGGCCCAACACTGAAGCTTTCTTT. As protein: CAAGRPNTEAFF.

This CDR3 reads CASSQDGKWGETQYF. DNA for the CDR3: TGTGCCAGCAGCCAAGATGGCAAATGGGGGGAGACCCAGTACTTC. V usage is TRBV14 and J usage is TRBJ2-5; D possibly uses TRBD1 or TRBD2 (5 bases each). This CDR3 has 15 residues. Germline V gene data show CDR1 as SGHDN and CDR2 as FVKESK. Trimming removed 0 bases at V and 5 bases at J, with 13 bases between.